Below, 5 T cell receptor beta chains from the same sample are listed, as sequenced in a study of Graves' ophthalmopathy and Graves' hyperthyroidism. CDR3 regions of TCR beta were amplified from RNA transcripts. Second-round multiplex PCR followed a first-round RT-PCR using HTBI primers. TCRdb reanalysed the multiplex PCR reads using MiXCR and keeps one entry per CDR3 protein. This table has about 390,000 distinct CDR3 sequences, 17% appearing once. What was sequenced was peripheral blood. The origin of the receptors is an adult woman with stable Graves' hyperthyroidism.

This clonotype appeared a few times. The junction departs from the called germline gene at one end, perhaps through a read error. The chain couples TRBV12-3 or TRBV12-4 to TRBJ2-4; tentative D call: TRBD1 (5 bases). CDR3 length equals 16 residues. This CDR3 is CASSLSGKVAKNIKYF. The DNA for the CDR3 is TGTGCCAGCAGTTTATCAGGGAAGGTAGCCAAAAACATTAAGTACTTC.

Turning to this clonotype: Being one base from a much bigger clone, this may be a read error. The CDR3 sequence is CSASFREETQYF. The CDR3 DNA follows: TGCAGTGCTAGTTTCAGGGAAGAGACCCAGTACTTC. The rearrangement links TRBV20-1 to TRBJ2-5, with D maybe TRBD1 (5 bases). This CDR3 is built from 12 residues. The V and J ends lost 3 bases and 3 bases respectively, with 8 bases between them. The germline V gene has CDR1 DFQATT and CDR2 SNEGSKA (reference sequence).

At least ten counts were recorded for this clonotype. This chain uses TRBV6-5 with TRBJ1-2; 9 bases are shared with TRBD1. Germline V lookup: CDR1 MNHEY, CDR2 SVGAGI. The CDR3 totals 17 residues. J gave up 2 bases and V 2 bases, and 9 bases lay outside the gene matches. CDR3 amino acids: CASSYTSPGTGNYGYTF. In nucleotides, the CDR3 is TGTGCCAGCAGTTACACTTCACCCGGGACAGGGAACTATGGCTACACCTTC.

This clonotype was detected many times. The V and J genes are TRBV20-1 and TRBJ1-2; D remains unclear. Germline V lookup: CDR1 DFQATT, CDR2 SNEGSKA (reference sequence). The CDR3 runs to 9 residues. Trimming removed 6 bases at V and 5 bases at J, with 4 bases between. This CDR3 is CSAQYGYTF. Written as DNA, the CDR3 is TGCAGTGCGCAGTATGGCTACACCTTC.

This clonotype was found many times. The rearrangement uses TRBV10-3 and TRBJ2-7; TRBD1 or TRBD2 may be the D gene (5 bases each). Germline CDR1 ENHRY, CDR2 SYGVKD. V lost 5 bases to trimming and J lost 3 bases, with 20 bases between them. This CDR3 spans 16 amino acids. The CDR3 DNA follows: TGTGCCATCAGTCGGTCGGGGCTAGCAAAACTCTACGAGCAGTACTTC. It encodes CAISRSGLAKLYEQYF.